The 13 T cell receptor beta chains presented below share a single source sample, sequenced in a study of T-cell reconstitution after alpha-beta-depleted transplantation in children. This sample's TCRbeta library carried unique molecular identifier barcodes. TCRdb re-called the PCR reads through MiXCR, storing one row per CDR3 protein. This table holds 500,000 to 600,000 distinct CDR3 sequences, roughly 33% found once. The specimen comprised PBMCs from the stem cell graft donor, sampled from the stem cell graft. The receptors here all came from a human donor who donated a stem cell graft to a child with aplastic anemia.

This chain uses TRBV10-2 with TRBJ2-3; D is uncertain. V lost 8 bases to trimming and J lost 6 bases, with 12 bases between them. Germline V gives CDR1 WSHSY, CDR2 SAAADI. The CDR3 is made up of 12 amino acids. The chain's CDR3 is CASGLAMDTQYF. The CDR3, as DNA: TGCGCCAGCGGTTTAGCTATGGATACGCAGTATTTT.

This clonotype was seen a handful of times. This sequence joins TRBV7-2 and TRBJ2-7, with 12 bases lining up with TRBD2. V was pared by 5 bases and J by 6 bases, with 8 bases of the junction left unmatched. Germline V gene lookup returns CDR1 SGHTA and CDR2 FQGNSA. This CDR3 region has 15 residues. CDR3 in amino acids: CASSQPLTSGSEQYF. The CDR3 DNA follows: TGTGCCAGCAGCCAACCCCTGACTAGCGGGAGCGAGCAGTACTTC.

The chain has TRBV7-2 and TRBJ2-2; D unresolved. CDR1 is SGHTA, CDR2 FQGNSA, per germline. The CDR3 is 14 amino acids. V was clipped by 5 bases and J by 5 bases, with 12 bases between them. CDR3 sequence (DNA): TGTGCCAGCAGCCTAAATTGGAGTACCGGGGAGCTGTTTTTT. This sequence encodes CASSLNWSTGELFF.

The sample holds a few counts of this clonotype. V is TRBV20-1 and J is TRBJ2-3; possible D gene TRBD1, 5 bases. The V and J ends lost 6 bases and 0 bases respectively, with 10 bases between them. The CDR3 loop spans 13 amino acids. Germline V gene sequence: CDR1 DFQATT, CDR2 SNEGSKA (reference sequence). The CDR3 DNA reads as TGCAGTGCACAGGTGCCTAGCACAGATACGCAGTATTTT. The encoded protein is CSAQVPSTDTQYF.

CDR3 DNA: TGTGCCATCAGTGAGCAGGACTACGAGCAGTACGTC. It codes for CAISEQDYEQYV. This chain links TRBV10-3 with TRBJ2-7; D call uncertain. The CDR3 is made up of 12 amino acids. Per germline, CDR1 ENHRY and CDR2 SYGVKD. Trimming took 2 bases from V and 3 from J, leaving 5 bases between them.

This clonotype was detected only once. The chain uses TRBV30 and TRBJ2-2, with D tentatively TRBD1 (6 bases). Trimming stripped 5 bases from V and 1 base from J, with 11 bases between. This CDR3 has 14 residues. The V gene's germline CDR1 is GTSNPN and CDR2 SVGIG (reference sequence). In nucleotides, the CDR3 is TGTGCCTGGGTCTGGGGGCGGAACACCGGGGAGCTGTTTTTT. Translating it yields CAWVWGRNTGELFF.

The chain is built from TRBV3-1 and TRBJ2-1; 8 bases match TRBD2. The germline CDR1 and CDR2 sequences are LGHDT and YNNKEL (reference sequence). The V gene end was trimmed by 4 bases and the J gene end by 6 bases; junction bases not matched to a gene: 5. The CDR3 spans 14 residues. CDR3 sequence (DNA): TGTGCCAGCAGCCCACCGGGACTAGTCAATGAGCAGTTCTTC. Protein: CASSPPGLVNEQFF.

The chain couples TRBV29-1 to TRBJ2-2, with TRBD2 as a possible D gene (6 bases). Germline V gene lookup returns CDR1 SQVTM and CDR2 ANQGSEA. The CDR3 runs 14 residues. Deletions cut 1 base from V and 7 bases from J, with 13 bases between. The CDR3 nucleotides read TGCAGCGTTGAAGCGGGAGTAGCGGACGGGGAGCTGTTTTTT. It codes for CSVEAGVADGELFF.

This clonotype was observed a handful of times. The V and J genes are TRBV29-1 and TRBJ1-5; tentatively, D is TRBD1 (5 bases). Between the trimmed V and J ends, which lost 7 bases and 4 bases, there was a span of 17 bases. CDR1 SQVTM and CDR2 ANQGSEA come from the germline V gene. The CDR3 runs to 14 residues. In DNA, the CDR3 is TGCAGCGCCCGCTTGCCGGGGCTAAATCAGCCCCAGCATTTT. Translating gives CSARLPGLNQPQHF.

This clonotype has more than one count but fewer than ten. V gene TRBV6-1 combines with J gene TRBJ1-2; 8 nucleotides match TRBD1. Looked up from germline, CDR1 is MNHNS and CDR2 is SASEGT. The V gene end was trimmed by 5 bases and the J gene end by 0 bases; junction bases not matched to a gene: 8. The CDR3 covers 16 residues. This CDR3 is CASSQDRGNPNYGYTF. The CDR3 nucleotides are TGTGCCAGCAGTCAAGACAGGGGAAACCCTAACTATGGCTACACCTTC.

The chain carries TRBV29-1 and TRBJ2-1; 8 bases match TRBD2. There are 16 residues in the CDR3. Germline loops: CDR1 SQVTM, CDR2 ANQGSEA. V trimming: 2 bases; J trimming: 0 bases; junction bases outside the gene matches: 6. In DNA, the CDR3 is TGCAGCGTTGAATCGTTCCGGGGGGGCTCCTACAATGAGCAGTTCTTC. Translation gives CSVESFRGGSYNEQFF.

The chain combines TRBV6-1 with TRBJ2-4; TRBD1 matches 8 bases. J lost 8 bases, V lost 6 bases, and 6 bases had no gene match. Germline-derived CDR1 and CDR2 are MNHNS and SASEGT. CDR3 size: 13 residues. CDR3 amino acids: CASRGQERDIQYF. Here the CDR3 DNA reads TGTGCCAGCAGGGGACAGGAAAGGGACATTCAGTACTTC.

This clonotype was recorded a few times. V is TRBV7-6 and J is TRBJ2-5, with TRBD2 matching 7 bases. CDR1 is SGHVS, CDR2 FNYEAQ, per germline. The CDR3 consists of 16 residues. V gave up 1 base and J gave up 1 base; unmatched junction bases: 6. The CDR3 region is CASSLGAGRGQETQYF. The CDR3 nucleotides read TGTGCCAGCAGCTTAGGAGCGGGGAGGGGCCAAGAGACCCAGTACTTC. The whole variable domain, remainder taken from reference TRBV7-6 and TRBJ2-5, is GAGVSQSPRYKVTKRGQDVALRCDPISGHVSLYWYRQALGQGPEFLTYFNYEAQQDKSGLPNDRFSAERPEGSISTLTIQRTEQRDSAMYRCASSLGAGRGQETQYFGPGTRLLVL.